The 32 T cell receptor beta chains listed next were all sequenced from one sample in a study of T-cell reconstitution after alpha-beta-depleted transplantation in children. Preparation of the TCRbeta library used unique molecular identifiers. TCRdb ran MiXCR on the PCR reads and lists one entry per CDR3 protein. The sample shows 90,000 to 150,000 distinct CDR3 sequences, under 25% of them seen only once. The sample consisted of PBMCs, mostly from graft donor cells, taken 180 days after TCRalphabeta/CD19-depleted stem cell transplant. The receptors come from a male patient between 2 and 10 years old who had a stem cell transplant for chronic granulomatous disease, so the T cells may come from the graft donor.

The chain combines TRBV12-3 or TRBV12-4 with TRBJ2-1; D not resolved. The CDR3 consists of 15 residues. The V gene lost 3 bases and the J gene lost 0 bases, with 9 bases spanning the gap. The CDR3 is CASSFIMSSYNEQFF. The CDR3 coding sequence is TGTGCCAGCAGTTTTATAATGAGCTCCTACAATGAGCAGTTCTTC.

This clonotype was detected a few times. CDR3 sequence reads: CASSLRRDYEQYF. The CDR3 DNA sequence: TGTGCCAGCAGTTTAAGGAGGGACTACGAGCAGTACTTC. The chain employs TRBV12-3 or TRBV12-4 and TRBJ2-7, with D maybe TRBD2 (6 bases). V lost 2 bases and J 3 bases, leaving 8 bases between the germline ends. The CDR3 consists of 13 residues.

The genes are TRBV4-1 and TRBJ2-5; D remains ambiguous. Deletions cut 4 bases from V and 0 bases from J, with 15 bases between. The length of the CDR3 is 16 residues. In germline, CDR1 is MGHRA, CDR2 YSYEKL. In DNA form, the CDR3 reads TGCGCCAGCAGCCGAGCTAACCCAGCGAACCAAGAGACCCAGTACTTC. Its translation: CASSRANPANQETQYF.

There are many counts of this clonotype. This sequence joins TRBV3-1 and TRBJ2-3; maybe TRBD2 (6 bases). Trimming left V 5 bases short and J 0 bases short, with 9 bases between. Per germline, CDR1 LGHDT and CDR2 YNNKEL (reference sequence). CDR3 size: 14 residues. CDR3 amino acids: CASSKSGSTDTQYF. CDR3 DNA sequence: TGTGCCAGCAGCAAGAGCGGGAGCACAGATACGCAGTATTTT.

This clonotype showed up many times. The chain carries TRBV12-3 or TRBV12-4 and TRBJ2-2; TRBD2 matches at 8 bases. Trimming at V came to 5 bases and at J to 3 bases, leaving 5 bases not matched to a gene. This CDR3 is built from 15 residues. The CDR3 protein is CASSLPRGDTGELFF. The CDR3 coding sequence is TGTGCCAGCAGTCTACCGCGGGGGGACACCGGGGAGCTGTTTTTT.

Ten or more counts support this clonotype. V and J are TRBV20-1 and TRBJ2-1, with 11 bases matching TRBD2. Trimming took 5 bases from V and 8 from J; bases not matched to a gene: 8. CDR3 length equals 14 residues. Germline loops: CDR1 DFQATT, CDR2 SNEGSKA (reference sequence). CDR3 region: CSASIAGGRDEQFF. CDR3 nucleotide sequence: TGCAGTGCTTCTATAGCGGGGGGGCGGGATGAGCAGTTCTTC.

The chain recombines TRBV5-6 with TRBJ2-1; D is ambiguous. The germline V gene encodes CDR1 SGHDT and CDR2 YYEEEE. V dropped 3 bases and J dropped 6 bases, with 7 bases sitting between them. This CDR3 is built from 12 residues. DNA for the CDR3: TGTGCCAGCAGCTACCTTAGCAATGAGCAGTTCTTC. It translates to CASSYLSNEQFF. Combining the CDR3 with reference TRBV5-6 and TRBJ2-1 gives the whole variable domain DAGVTQSPTHLIKTRGQQVTLRCSPKSGHDTVSWYQQALGQGPQFIFQYYEEEERQRGNFPDRFSGHQFPNYSSELNVNALLLGDSALYLCASSYLSNEQFFGPGTRLTVL.

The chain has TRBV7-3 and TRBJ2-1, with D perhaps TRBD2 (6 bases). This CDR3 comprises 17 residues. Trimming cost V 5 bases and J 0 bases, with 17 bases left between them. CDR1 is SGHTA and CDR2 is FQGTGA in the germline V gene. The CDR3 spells CASSAHAAGSSYNEQFF. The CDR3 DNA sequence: TGTGCCAGCAGCGCACACGCGGCGGGAAGCTCCTACAATGAGCAGTTCTTC.

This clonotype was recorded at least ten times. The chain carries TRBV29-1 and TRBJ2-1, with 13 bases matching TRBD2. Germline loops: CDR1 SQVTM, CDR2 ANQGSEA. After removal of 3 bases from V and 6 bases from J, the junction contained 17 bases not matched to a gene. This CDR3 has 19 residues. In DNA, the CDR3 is TGCAGCGTTGATATCTTTAAAACTAGCGGGAGGGCCCTCCCCAATGAGCAGTTCTTC. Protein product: CSVDIFKTSGRALPNEQFF.

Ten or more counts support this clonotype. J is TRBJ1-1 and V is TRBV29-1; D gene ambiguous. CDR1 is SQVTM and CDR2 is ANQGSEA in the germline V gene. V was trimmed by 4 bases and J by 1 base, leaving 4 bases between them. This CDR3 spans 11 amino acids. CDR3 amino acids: CSVGPNTEAFF. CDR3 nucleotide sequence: TGCAGCGTTGGCCCGAACACTGAAGCTTTCTTT.

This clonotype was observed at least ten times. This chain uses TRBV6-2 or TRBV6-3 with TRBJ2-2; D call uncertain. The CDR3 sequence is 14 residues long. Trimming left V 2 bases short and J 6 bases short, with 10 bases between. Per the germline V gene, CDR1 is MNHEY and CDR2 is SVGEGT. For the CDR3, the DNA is TGTGCCAGCAGTTACGGAGTATCGGCCGGGGAGCTGTTTTTT. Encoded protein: CASSYGVSAGELFF.

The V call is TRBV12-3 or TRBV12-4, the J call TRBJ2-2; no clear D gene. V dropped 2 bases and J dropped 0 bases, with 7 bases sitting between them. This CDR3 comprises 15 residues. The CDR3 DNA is TGTGCCAGCAGTTTAATGAGCGCGAACACCGGGGAGCTGTTTTTT. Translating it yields CASSLMSANTGELFF.

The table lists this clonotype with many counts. Here the CDR3 reads CSAREVKGSEQYF. The CDR3 nucleotides are TGCAGTGCTAGAGAGGTGAAAGGTAGTGAGCAGTACTTC. This sequence joins TRBV20-1 and TRBJ2-7; no clear D. This CDR3 spans 13 amino acids. The V gene's germline CDR1 is DFQATT and CDR2 SNEGSKA (reference sequence). With 0 bases removed from V and 7 bases from J, the gap between germline ends came to 13 bases.

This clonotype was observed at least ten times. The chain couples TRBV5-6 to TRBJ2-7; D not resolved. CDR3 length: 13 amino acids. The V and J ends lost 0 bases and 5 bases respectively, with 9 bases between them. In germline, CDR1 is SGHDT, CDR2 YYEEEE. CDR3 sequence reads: CASSLADFDEQYF. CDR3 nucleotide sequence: TGTGCCAGCAGCTTGGCGGATTTCGACGAGCAGTACTTC.

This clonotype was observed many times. The CDR3 region is CASSFWDRLNEKLFF. The DNA for the CDR3 is TGTGCCAGCAGCTTTTGGGACAGACTTAATGAAAAACTGTTTTTT. This chain links TRBV5-5 with TRBJ1-4, with TRBD1 matching 7 bases. The junction had 5 bases not matched to a gene; V was cut back by 2 bases and J by 4 bases. This CDR3 has 15 residues. CDR1 SGHKS and CDR2 YYEKEE come from the germline V gene (reference sequence).

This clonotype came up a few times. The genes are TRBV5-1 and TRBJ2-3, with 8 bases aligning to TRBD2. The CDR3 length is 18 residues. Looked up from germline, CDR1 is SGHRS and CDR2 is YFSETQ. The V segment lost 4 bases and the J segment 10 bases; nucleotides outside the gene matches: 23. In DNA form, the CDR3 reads TGCGCCAGCAGCCTCAATACCGGACTAGCTCCTATCGCGGGTTCGCAGTATTTT. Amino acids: CASSLNTGLAPIAGSQYF.

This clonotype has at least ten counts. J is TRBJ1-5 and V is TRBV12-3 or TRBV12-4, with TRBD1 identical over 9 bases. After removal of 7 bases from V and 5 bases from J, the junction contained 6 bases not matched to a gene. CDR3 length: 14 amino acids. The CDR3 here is CASKGQGRHQPQHF. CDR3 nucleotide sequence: TGTGCCAGCAAGGGACAGGGCAGGCATCAGCCCCAGCATTTT.

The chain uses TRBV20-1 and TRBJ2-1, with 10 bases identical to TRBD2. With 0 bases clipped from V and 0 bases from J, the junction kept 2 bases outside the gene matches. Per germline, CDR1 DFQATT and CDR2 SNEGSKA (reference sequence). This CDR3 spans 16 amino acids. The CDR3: CSARDPSGSSYNEQFF. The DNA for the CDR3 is TGCAGTGCTAGAGATCCTAGCGGGAGCTCCTACAATGAGCAGTTCTTC.

The CDR3 loop reads CASSLSASVYEQYF. For the CDR3, the DNA is TGTGCCAGCAGCTTATCGGCTAGCGTCTACGAGCAGTACTTC. The chain is built from TRBV7-2 and TRBJ2-7; possible D gene TRBD2, 6 bases. V lost 2 bases to trimming and J lost 3 bases, with 11 bases between them. Germline loops: CDR1 SGHTA, CDR2 FQGNSA. CDR3 size: 14 residues.

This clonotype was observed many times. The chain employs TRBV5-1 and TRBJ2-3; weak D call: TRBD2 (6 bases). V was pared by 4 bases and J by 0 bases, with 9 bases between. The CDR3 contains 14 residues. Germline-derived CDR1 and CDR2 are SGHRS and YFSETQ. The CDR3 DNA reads TGCGCCAGCAGCAAGGAGGGGAGCACAGATACGCAGTATTTT. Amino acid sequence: CASSKEGSTDTQYF.

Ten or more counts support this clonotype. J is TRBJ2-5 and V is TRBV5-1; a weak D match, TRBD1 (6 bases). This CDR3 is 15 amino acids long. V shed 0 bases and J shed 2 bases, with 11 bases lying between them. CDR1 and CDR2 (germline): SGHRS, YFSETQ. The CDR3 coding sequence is TGCGCCAGCAGCTTGGAGGGACACAATCAAGAGACCCAGTACTTC. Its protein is CASSLEGHNQETQYF.

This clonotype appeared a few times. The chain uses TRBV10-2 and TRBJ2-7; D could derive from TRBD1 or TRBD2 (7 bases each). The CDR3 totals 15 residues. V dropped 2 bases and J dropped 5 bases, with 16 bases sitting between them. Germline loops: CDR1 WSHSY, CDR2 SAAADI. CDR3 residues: CASSEKRGQRHEQYF. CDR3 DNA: TGCGCCAGCAGTGAGAAGCGGGGACAGAGGCACGAGCAGTACTTC.

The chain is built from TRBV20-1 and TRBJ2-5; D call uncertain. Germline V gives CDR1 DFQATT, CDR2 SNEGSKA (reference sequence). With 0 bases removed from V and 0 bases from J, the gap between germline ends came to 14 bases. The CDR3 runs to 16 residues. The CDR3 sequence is CSARDLLRADQETQYF. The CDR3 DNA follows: TGCAGTGCTAGAGATCTACTTCGGGCGGACCAAGAGACCCAGTACTTC.

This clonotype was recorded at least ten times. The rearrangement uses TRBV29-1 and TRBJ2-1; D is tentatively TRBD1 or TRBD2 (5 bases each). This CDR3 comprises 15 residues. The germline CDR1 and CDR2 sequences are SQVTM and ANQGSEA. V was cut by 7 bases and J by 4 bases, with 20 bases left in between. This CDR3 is CSANSAGALYNEQFF. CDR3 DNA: TGCAGCGCCAATAGCGCCGGGGCTCTATACAATGAGCAGTTCTTC.

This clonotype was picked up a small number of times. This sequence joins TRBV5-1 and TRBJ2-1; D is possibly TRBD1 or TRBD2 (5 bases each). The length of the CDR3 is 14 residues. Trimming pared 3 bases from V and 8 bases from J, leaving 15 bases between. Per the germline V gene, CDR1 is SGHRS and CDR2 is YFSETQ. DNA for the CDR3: TGCGCCAGCAGCTCCCGGGACCCGTGGCATGAGCAGTTCTTC. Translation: CASSSRDPWHEQFF. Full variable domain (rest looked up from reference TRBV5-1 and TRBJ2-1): KAGVTQTPRYLIKTRGQQVTLSCSPISGHRSVSWYQQTPGQGLQFLFEYFSETQRNKGNFPGRFSGRQFSNSRSEMNVSTLELGDSALYLCASSSRDPWHEQFFGPGTRLTVL.

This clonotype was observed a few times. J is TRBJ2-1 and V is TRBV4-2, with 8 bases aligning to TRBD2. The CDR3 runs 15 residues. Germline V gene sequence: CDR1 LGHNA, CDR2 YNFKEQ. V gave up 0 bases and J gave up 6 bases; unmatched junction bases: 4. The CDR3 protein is CASSQDRGGPNEQFF. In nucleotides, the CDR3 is TGTGCCAGCAGCCAAGACCGGGGGGGCCCCAATGAGCAGTTCTTC.

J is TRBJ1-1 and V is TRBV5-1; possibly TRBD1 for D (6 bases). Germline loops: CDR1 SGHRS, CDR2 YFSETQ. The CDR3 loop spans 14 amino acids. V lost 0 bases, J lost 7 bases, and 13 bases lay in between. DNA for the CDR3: TGCGCCAGCAGCTTGGCACCAGGGGTGTTTGAAGCTTTCTTT. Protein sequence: CASSLAPGVFEAFF.

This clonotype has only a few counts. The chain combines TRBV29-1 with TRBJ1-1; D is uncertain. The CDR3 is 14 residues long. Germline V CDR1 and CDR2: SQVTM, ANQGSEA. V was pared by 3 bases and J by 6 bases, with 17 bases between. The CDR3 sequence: CSVDTANKIPEAFF. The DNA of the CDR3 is TGCAGCGTTGACACAGCAAATAAGATACCTGAAGCTTTCTTT.

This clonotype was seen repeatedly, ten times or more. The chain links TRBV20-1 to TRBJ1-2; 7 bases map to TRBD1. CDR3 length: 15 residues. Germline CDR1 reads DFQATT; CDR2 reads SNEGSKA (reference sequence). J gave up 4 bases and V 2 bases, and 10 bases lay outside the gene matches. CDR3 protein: CSARRQGLGSYGYTF. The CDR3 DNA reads TGCAGTGCTAGACGACAGGGACTAGGCTCCTATGGCTACACCTTC.

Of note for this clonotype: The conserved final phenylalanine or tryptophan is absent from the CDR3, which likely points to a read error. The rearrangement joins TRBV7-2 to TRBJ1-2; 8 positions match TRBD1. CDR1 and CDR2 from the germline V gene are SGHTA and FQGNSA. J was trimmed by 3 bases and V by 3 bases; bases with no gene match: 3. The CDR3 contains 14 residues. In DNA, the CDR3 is TGTGCCAGCAGCTTCGACAGGGGATACTATGGCTACACCTTG. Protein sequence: CASSFDRGYYGYTL.

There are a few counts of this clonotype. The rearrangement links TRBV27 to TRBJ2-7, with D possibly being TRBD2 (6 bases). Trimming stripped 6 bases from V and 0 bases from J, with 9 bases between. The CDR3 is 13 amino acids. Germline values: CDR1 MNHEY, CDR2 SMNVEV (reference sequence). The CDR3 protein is CASRIAASYEQYF. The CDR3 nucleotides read TGTGCCAGCAGGATAGCGGCCTCCTACGAGCAGTACTTC.

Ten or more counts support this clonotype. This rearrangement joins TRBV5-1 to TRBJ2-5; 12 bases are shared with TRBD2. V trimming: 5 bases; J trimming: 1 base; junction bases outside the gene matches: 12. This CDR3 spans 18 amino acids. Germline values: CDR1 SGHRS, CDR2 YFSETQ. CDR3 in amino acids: CASRYSGTSGSFQETQYF. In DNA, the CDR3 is TGCGCCAGCAGGTACTCCGGGACTAGCGGGTCCTTCCAAGAGACCCAGTACTTC.